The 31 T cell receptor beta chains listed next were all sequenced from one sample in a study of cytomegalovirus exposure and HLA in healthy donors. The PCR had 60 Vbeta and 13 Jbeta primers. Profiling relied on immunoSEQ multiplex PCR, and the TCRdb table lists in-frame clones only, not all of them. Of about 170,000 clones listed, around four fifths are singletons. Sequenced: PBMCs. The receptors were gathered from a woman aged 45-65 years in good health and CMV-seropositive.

The CDR3 loop is CASSLGGSTNEQFF. The CDR3 bases are TGTGCCAGCAGCTTAGGGGGCTCCACGAATGAGCAGTTCTTC. This sequence joins TRBV11-3 and TRBJ2-1; the D gene is possibly TRBD1 (5 bases). This CDR3 comprises 14 residues. Trimming removed 1 base at V and 7 bases at J, with 11 bases between. CDR1 SGHNT and CDR2 YENEEA come from the germline V gene.

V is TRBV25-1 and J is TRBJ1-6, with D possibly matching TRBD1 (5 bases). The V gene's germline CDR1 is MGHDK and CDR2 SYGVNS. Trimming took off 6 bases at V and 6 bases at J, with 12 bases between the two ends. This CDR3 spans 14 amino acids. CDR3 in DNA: TGTGCCAGCAGCGAAGGGGCTTTTAATTCACCCCTCCACTTT. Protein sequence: CASSEGAFNSPLHF.

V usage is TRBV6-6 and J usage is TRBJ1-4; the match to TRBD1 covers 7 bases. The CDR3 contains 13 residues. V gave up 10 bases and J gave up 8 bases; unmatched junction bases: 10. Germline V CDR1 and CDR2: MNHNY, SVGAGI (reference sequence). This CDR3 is CATRDSGGEKLFF. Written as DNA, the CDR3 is TGTGCCACCCGGGACTCAGGGGGGGAAAAACTGTTTTTT.

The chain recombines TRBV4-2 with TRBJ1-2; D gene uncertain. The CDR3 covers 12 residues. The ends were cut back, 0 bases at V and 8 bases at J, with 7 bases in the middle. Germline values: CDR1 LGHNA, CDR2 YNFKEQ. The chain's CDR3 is CASSQDRGGYTF. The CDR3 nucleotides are TGTGCCAGCAGCCAAGATCGAGGGGGCTACACCTTC.

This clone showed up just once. The CDR3 reads CSVCLAGAKNIQYF. CDR3 in DNA: TGCAGCGTTTGCCTAGCGGGGGCCAAAAACATTCAGTACTTC. The V gene is TRBV29-1, the J gene TRBJ2-4; TRBD2 aligns across 9 bases. The CDR3 covers 14 residues. Germline assignment: CDR1 SQVTM and CDR2 ANQGSEA. The V and J ends lost 5 bases and 1 base, in that order; junction bases with no gene match: 3.

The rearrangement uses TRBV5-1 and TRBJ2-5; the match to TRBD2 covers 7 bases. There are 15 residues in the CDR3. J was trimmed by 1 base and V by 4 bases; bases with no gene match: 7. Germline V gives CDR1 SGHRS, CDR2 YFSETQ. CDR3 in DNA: TGCGCCAGCAGCCTGGAGGGACTATCCCAAGAGACCCAGTACTTC. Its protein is CASSLEGLSQETQYF.

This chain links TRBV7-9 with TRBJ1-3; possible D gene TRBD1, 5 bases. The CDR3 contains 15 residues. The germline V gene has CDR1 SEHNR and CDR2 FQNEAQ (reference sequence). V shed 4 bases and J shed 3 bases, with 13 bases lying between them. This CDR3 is CASSSPGGDGNTIYF. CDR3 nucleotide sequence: TGTGCCAGCAGCTCCCCCGGGGGGGATGGAAACACCATATATTTT.

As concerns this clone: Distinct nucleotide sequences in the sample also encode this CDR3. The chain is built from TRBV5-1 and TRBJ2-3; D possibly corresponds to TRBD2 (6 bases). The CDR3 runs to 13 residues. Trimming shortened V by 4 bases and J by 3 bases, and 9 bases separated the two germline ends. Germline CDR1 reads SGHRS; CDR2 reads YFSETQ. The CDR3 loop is CASSPGTTDTQYF. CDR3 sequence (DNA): TGCGCCAGCAGCCCCGGGACTACAGATACGCAGTATTTT.

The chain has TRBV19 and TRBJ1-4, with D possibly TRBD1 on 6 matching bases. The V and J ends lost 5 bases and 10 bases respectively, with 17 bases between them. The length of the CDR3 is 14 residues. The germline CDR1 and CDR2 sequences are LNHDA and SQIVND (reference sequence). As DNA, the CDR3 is TGTGCCAGTAGTCCAGACAGGCCTACGGGAAAACTGTTTTTT. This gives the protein CASSPDRPTGKLFF.

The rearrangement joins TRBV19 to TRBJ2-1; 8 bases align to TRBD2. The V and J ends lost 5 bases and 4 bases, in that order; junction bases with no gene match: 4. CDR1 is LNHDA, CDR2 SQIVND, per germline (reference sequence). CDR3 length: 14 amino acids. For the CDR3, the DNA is TGTGCCAGTAGTCCGCGGGGGGAGTACAATGAGCAGTTCTTC. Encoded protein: CASSPRGEYNEQFF.

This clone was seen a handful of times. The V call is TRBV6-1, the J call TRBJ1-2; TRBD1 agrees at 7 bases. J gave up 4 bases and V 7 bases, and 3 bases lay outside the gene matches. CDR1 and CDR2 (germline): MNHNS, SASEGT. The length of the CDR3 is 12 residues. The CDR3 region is CASNRQGYGYTF. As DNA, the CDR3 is TGTGCCAGCAATCGACAGGGCTATGGCTACACCTTC.

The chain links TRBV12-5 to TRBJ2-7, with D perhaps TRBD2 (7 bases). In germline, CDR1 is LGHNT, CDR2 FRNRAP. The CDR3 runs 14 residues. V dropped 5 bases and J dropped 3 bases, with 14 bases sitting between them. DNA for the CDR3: TGTGCTAGTGGTAGGGGGGGGGCAATCTACGAGCAGTACTTC. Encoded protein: CASGRGGAIYEQYF.

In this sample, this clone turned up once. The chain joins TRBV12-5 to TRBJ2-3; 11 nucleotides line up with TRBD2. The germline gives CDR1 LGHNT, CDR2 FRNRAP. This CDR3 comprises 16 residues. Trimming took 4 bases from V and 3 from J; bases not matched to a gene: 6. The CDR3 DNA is TGTGCTAGTGGTTCCCCTAGCGGGGGGCCAACAGATACGCAGTATTTT. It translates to CASGSPSGGPTDTQYF. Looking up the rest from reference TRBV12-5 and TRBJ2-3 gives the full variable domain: DARVTQTPRHKVTEMGQEVTMRCQPILGHNTVFWYRQTMMQGLELLAYFRNRAPLDDSGMPKDRFSAEMPDATLATLKIQPSEPRDSAVYFCASGSPSGGPTDTQYFGPGTRLTVL.

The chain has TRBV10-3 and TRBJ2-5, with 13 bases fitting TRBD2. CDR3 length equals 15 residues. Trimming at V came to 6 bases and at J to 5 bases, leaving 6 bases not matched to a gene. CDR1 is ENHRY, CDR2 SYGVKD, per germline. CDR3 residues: CAISRTSGGRETQYF. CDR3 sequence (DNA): TGTGCCATCAGCCGGACTAGCGGGGGACGGGAGACCCAGTACTTC.

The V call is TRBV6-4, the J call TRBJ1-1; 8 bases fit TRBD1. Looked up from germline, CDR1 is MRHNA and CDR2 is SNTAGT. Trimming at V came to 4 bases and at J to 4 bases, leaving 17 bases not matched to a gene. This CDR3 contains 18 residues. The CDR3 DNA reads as TGTGCCAGCAGTGCAACCAACAGGGGGGGAGCGGGGAGCACTGAAGCTTTCTTT. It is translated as CASSATNRGGAGSTEAFF.

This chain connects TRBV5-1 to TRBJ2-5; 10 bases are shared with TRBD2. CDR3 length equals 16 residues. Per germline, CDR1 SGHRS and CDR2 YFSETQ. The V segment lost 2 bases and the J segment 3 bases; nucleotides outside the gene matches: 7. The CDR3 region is CASSFRLAGVKETQYF. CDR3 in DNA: TGCGCCAGCAGCTTTCGGCTAGCGGGGGTAAAAGAGACCCAGTACTTC. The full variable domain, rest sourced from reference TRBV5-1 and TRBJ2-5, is KAGVTQTPRYLIKTRGQQVTLSCSPISGHRSVSWYQQTPGQGLQFLFEYFSETQRNKGNFPGRFSGRQFSNSRSEMNVSTLELGDSALYLCASSFRLAGVKETQYFGPGTRLLVL.

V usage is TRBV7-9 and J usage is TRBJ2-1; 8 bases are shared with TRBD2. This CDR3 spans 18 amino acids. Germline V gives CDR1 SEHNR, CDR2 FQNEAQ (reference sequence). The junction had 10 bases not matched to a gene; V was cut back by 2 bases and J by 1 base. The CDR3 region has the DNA TGTGCCAGCAGCTTATTCCCGGGCGGGGGGCCATCCTACAATGAGCAGTTCTTC. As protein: CASSLFPGGGPSYNEQFF.

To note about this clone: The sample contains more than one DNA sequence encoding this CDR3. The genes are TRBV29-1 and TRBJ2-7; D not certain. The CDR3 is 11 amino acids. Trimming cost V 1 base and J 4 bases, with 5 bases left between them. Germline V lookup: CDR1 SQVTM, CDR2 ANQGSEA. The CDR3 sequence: CSVEVRYEQYF. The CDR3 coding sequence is TGCAGCGTTGAAGTCCGGTACGAGCAGTACTTC.

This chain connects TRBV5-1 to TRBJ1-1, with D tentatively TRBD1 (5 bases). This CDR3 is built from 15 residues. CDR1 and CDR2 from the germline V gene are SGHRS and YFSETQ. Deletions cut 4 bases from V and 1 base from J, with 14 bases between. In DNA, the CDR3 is TGCGCCAGCAGCCCGGACGGGGGTCGGAACACTGAAGCTTTCTTT. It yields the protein CASSPDGGRNTEAFF.

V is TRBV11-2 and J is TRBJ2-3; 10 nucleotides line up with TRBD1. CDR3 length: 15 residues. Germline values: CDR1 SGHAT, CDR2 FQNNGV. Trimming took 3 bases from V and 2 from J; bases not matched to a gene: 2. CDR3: CASSFGTGVTDTQYF. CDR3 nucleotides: TGTGCCAGCAGCTTCGGGACAGGGGTCACAGATACGCAGTATTTT.

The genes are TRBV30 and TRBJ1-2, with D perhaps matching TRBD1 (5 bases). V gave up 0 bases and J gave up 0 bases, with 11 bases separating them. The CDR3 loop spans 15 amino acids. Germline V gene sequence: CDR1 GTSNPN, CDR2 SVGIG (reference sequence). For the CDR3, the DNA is TGTGCCTGGAGTGTGGGAACAGGCCCTAACTATGGCTACACCTTC. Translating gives CAWSVGTGPNYGYTF.

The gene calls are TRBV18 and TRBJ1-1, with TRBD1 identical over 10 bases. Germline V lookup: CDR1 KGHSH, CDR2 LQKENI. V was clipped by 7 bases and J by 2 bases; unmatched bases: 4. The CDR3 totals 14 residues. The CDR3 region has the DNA TGTGCCAGCTTCCGGGACAGGGGCAACACTGAAGCTTTCTTT. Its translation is CASFRDRGNTEAFF.

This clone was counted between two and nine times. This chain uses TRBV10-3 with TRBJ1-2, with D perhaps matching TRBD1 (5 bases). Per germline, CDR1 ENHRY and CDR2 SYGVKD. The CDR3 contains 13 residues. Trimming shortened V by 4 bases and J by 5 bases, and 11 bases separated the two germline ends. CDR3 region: CAISAGEVYGYTF. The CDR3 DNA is TGTGCCATCAGTGCGGGGGAAGTGTATGGCTACACCTTC.

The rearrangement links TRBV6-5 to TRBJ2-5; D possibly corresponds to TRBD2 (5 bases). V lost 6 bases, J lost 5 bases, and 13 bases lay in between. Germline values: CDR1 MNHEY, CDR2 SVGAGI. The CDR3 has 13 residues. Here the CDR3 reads CASSFYRGETQYF. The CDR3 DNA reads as TGTGCCAGCAGCTTTTACAGAGGGGAGACCCAGTACTTC.

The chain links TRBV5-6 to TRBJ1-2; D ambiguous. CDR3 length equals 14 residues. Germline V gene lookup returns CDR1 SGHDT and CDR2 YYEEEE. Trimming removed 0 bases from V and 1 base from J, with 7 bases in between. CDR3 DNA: TGTGCCAGCAGCTTGGGAGGGATTAACTATGGCTACACCTTC. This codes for CASSLGGINYGYTF.

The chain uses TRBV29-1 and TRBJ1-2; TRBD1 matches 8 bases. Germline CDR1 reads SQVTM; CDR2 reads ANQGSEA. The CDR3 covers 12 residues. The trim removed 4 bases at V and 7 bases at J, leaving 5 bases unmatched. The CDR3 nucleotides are TGCAGCGTTGTCGCAGGGGGCCCTGGCTACACCTTC. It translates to CSVVAGGPGYTF.

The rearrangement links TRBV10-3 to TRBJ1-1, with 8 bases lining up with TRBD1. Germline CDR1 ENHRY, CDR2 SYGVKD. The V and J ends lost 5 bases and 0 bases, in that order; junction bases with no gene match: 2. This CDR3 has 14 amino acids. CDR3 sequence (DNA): TGTGCCATCAGTTCGGACAGGGTGAACACTGAAGCTTTCTTT. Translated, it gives CAISSDRVNTEAFF.

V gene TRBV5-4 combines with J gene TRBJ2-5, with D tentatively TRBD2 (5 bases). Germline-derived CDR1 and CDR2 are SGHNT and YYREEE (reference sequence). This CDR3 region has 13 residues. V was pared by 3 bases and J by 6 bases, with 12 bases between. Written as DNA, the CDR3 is TGTGCCAGCAGCTCCCTAGCCCAGCAGACCCAGTACTTC. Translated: CASSSLAQQTQYF.

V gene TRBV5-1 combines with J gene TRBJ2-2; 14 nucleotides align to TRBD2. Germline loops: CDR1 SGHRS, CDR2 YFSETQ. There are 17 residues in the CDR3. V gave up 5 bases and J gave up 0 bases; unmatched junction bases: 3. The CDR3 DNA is TGCGCCAGCAGACGGACTAGCGGGGGGCCGAACACCGGGGAGCTGTTTTTT. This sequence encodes CASRRTSGGPNTGELFF. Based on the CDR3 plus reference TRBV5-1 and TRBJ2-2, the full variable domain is KAGVTQTPRYLIKTRGQQVTLSCSPISGHRSVSWYQQTPGQGLQFLFEYFSETQRNKGNFPGRFSGRQFSNSRSEMNVSTLELGDSALYLCASRRTSGGPNTGELFFGEGSRLTVL.

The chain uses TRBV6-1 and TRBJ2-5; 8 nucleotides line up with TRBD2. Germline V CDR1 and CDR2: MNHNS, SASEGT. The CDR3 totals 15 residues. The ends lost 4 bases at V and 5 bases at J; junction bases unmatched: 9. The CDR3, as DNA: TGTGCCAGCAGTGTCGGAGCGGGGGTGGTGGAGACCCAGTACTTC. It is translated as CASSVGAGVVETQYF.

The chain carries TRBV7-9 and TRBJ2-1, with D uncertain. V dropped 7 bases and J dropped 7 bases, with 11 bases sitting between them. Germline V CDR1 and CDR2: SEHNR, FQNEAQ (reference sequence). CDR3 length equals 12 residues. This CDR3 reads CASTQNENEQFF. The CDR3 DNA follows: TGTGCCAGCACCCAGAACGAAAATGAGCAGTTCTTC.